One sample yielded the 8 T cell receptor beta chains listed below, sequenced in a study of lung T cells in sarcoidosis with Löfgren's syndrome. One entry per CDR3 protein results from TCRdb running MiXCR on the reads. The repertoire includes about 19,000 distinct CDR3 sequences, 21% of them detected once, and around 0.8% sits in the top ten. The sample comprised CD4+ T cells from bronchoalveolar lavage. The receptor source for this set is a human donor with sarcoidosis (Löfgren's syndrome or another form), or a control subject (not recorded which).

The chain has TRBV3-1 and TRBJ2-1, with a tentative D call TRBD2 (6 bases). Germline CDR1 LGHDT, CDR2 YNNKEL (reference sequence). Trimming left V 5 bases short and J 5 bases short, with 13 bases between. CDR3 length: 14 residues. CDR3 DNA sequence: TGTGCCAGCAGCGGGTACGGGGGTCACAATGAGCAGTTCTTC. Amino acid sequence: CASSGYGGHNEQFF.

This clonotype occurred a few times. The CDR3 region has the DNA TGTGCCAGCACGGGGCAGATCTCCTACAATGAGCAGTTCTTC. Translation gives CASTGQISYNEQFF. The V call is TRBV2, the J call TRBJ2-1; D possibly uses TRBD1 or TRBD2 (5 bases each). Trimming left V 7 bases short and J 0 bases short, with 10 bases between. Looked up from germline, CDR1 is SNHLY and CDR2 is FYNNEI. CDR3 length equals 14 residues.

This clonotype was counted ten times or more. The rearrangement uses TRBV4-1 and TRBJ2-3, with 12 bases lining up with TRBD2. Per germline, CDR1 MGHRA and CDR2 YSYEKL. The CDR3 is made up of 17 amino acids. J was trimmed by 0 bases and V by 4 bases; bases with no gene match: 5. Here the CDR3 DNA reads TGCGCCAGCAGCCCGTCCGGGACTAGCGGGAGCACAGATACGCAGTATTTT. Translating it yields CASSPSGTSGSTDTQYF.

This clonotype was found many times. This sequence joins TRBV27 and TRBJ2-1; D may be TRBD2 (5 bases). V was shortened by 7 bases and J by 0 bases, with 13 bases between the two germline ends. Per the germline V gene, CDR1 is MNHEY and CDR2 is SMNVEV (reference sequence). The CDR3 has 15 residues. Here the CDR3 DNA reads TGTGCCAGCACGGAGAGACTACGCTCCTACAATGAGCAGTTCTTC. This translates into CASTERLRSYNEQFF.

This clonotype turned up a few times. This rearrangement joins TRBV29-1 to TRBJ1-4; a weak D match, TRBD1 (6 bases). The CDR3 has 13 residues. With 3 bases removed from V and 6 bases from J, the gap between germline ends came to 11 bases. Germline V gives CDR1 SQVTM, CDR2 ANQGSEA. CDR3 in DNA: TGCAGCGTTGACGGGGGCGCGGATGAAAAACTGTTTTTT. It yields the protein CSVDGGADEKLFF.

This clonotype appeared many times. Compared with germline, one end of the junction differs, possibly owing to a read error. V gene TRBV4-2 combines with J gene TRBJ2-7, with TRBD2 matching 7 bases. Looked up from germline, CDR1 is LGHNA and CDR2 is YNFKEQ. The CDR3 has 14 amino acids. The CDR3 here is CASSASGVVYEEYF. For the CDR3, the DNA is TGTGCCAGCAGCGCTAGCGGAGTGGTCTACGAGGAGTACTTC.

V usage is TRBV10-3 and J usage is TRBJ2-1, with D perhaps TRBD1 (5 bases). CDR3 length: 13 residues. Trimming stripped 3 bases from V and 9 bases from J, with 12 bases between. Looked up from germline, CDR1 is ENHRY and CDR2 is SYGVKD. CDR3 protein: CAISEFRASEQFF. The CDR3 nucleotides read TGTGCCATCAGTGAATTCAGGGCGTCTGAGCAGTTCTTC.

This chain connects TRBV29-1 to TRBJ2-3, with TRBD2 as a possible D gene (7 bases). Germline lookup yields CDR1 SQVTM and CDR2 ANQGSEA. The CDR3 sequence is 14 residues long. V was cut by 4 bases and J by 3 bases, with 14 bases left in between. For the CDR3, the DNA is TGCAGCGTTGTCAAGGCGGGGGCTACAGATACGCAGTATTTT. Protein sequence: CSVVKAGATDTQYF.